Each of the 11 T cell receptor beta chains below was sequenced from the same sample in a study of shared clonotypes between healthy human individuals. The repertoire was sequenced with immunoSEQ multiplex PCR; TCRdb's copy has only in-frame clones and lacks some. The sample lists around 1,000,000 clones, roughly 80% occurring once. The sequenced sample consisted of memory CD4+ T cells from PBMCs. Indicated subset: CD45RA-negative fraction. The receptors stem from a man aged 18 to 29 in good health. Some clones in this sample may be carry-over from other donors' samples.

This chain uses TRBV7-8 with TRBJ2-5; D is possibly TRBD1 (5 bases). The CDR3 loop spans 14 amino acids. The germline V and J ends were trimmed by 5 bases and 2 bases, with 12 bases remaining between them. Germline V gene sequence: CDR1 SGHVS, CDR2 FQNEAQ. CDR3 DNA: TGTGCCAGCAGCGCAATGCCAGGGCAAGAGACCCAGTACTTC. Its protein is CASSAMPGQETQYF.

The J gene is TRBJ2-5, the V gene TRBV4-1; D may correspond to TRBD1 or TRBD2 (5 bases each). This CDR3 is built from 12 residues. Looked up from germline, CDR1 is MGHRA and CDR2 is YSYEKL. Trimming left V 0 bases short and J 7 bases short, with 6 bases between. The CDR3 reads CASSQDGTTQYF. CDR3 DNA sequence: TGCGCCAGCAGCCAAGATGGGACGACCCAGTACTTC.

V usage is TRBV5-1 and J usage is TRBJ2-5; 7 bases map to TRBD1. V shed 3 bases and J 1 base; nucleotides not matched to a gene: 6. From germline, CDR1 is SGHRS and CDR2 YFSETQ. This CDR3 has 15 amino acids. The chain's CDR3 is CASSSPTGLQETQYF. CDR3 nucleotides: TGCGCCAGCAGCTCGCCGACAGGGCTCCAAGAGACCCAGTACTTC.

This sequence joins TRBV5-4 and TRBJ2-6; D gene ambiguous. The germline V gene encodes CDR1 SGHNT and CDR2 YYREEE (reference sequence). V lost 3 bases and J 0 bases, leaving 4 bases between the germline ends. The CDR3 is 14 residues long. CDR3 amino acids: CASSSFSGANVLTF. The CDR3 DNA reads TGTGCCAGCAGCTCGTTCTCTGGGGCCAACGTCCTGACTTTC.

This clone was detected only once. V is TRBV27 and J is TRBJ2-2, with D tentatively TRBD1 (5 bases). With 6 bases removed from V and 6 bases from J, the gap between germline ends came to 14 bases. CDR3 length: 14 amino acids. CDR1 is MNHEY and CDR2 is SMNVEV in the germline V gene (reference sequence). This chain's CDR3 is CASRFYRRAGELFF. CDR3 coding DNA: TGTGCCAGCAGATTCTACAGGAGAGCCGGGGAGCTGTTTTTT.

V is TRBV10-3 and J is TRBJ2-7; D is unresolved. The CDR3 is 15 amino acids. The ends were cut back, 2 bases at V and 5 bases at J, with 16 bases in the middle. Germline V lookup: CDR1 ENHRY, CDR2 SYGVKD. The CDR3 nucleotides are TGTGCCATCAGTGAGCGAGGCCAATCTCCAAACGAGCAGTACTTC. Translated, it gives CAISERGQSPNEQYF.

V and J are TRBV25-1 and TRBJ1-2, with D uncertain. V was cut by 5 bases and J by 3 bases, with 19 bases left in between. The CDR3 runs 16 residues. Germline assignment: CDR1 MGHDK and CDR2 SYGVNS. DNA of the CDR3: TGTGCCAGCAGTTCGACCTTTACCTGGGATCACTATGGCTACACCTTC. Encoded protein: CASSSTFTWDHYGYTF.

The V call is TRBV28, the J call TRBJ2-7, with D unclear. The CDR3 covers 14 residues. From germline, CDR1 is MDHEN and CDR2 SYDVKM. V shed 6 bases and J shed 2 bases, with 14 bases lying between them. CDR3 in amino acids: CASSLPTIPYEQYF. DNA of the CDR3: TGTGCCAGCAGCCTGCCCACAATTCCCTACGAGCAGTACTTC.

The chain recombines TRBV2 with TRBJ2-4, with no clear D. Trimming cost V 7 bases and J 0 bases, with 13 bases left between them. The germline V gene encodes CDR1 SNHLY and CDR2 FYNNEI. The CDR3 contains 15 residues. The CDR3: CASILDRAAKNIQYF. The CDR3 region has the DNA TGTGCCAGCATCCTGGACCGAGCAGCCAAAAACATTCAGTACTTC.

Worth noting for this clone: Other DNA sequences from this sample encode an identical CDR3 as well. The chain employs TRBV18 and TRBJ2-7; D is unclear. This CDR3 region has 11 residues. Trimming took off 3 bases at V and 3 bases at J, with 3 bases between the two ends. Germline V lookup: CDR1 KGHSH, CDR2 LQKENI. CDR3 loop: CASSPVYEQYF. DNA of the CDR3: TGTGCCAGCTCACCGGTCTACGAGCAGTACTTC.

J is TRBJ1-3 and V is TRBV7-8; 8 bases fit TRBD1. This CDR3 is built from 15 residues. Germline CDR1 reads SGHVS; CDR2 reads FQNEAQ. V lost 8 bases and J lost 2; bases outside the gene matches: 8. The CDR3 here is CASADQGAAGNTIYF. The DNA for the CDR3 is TGTGCCAGCGCCGACCAGGGGGCCGCTGGAAACACCATATATTTT.